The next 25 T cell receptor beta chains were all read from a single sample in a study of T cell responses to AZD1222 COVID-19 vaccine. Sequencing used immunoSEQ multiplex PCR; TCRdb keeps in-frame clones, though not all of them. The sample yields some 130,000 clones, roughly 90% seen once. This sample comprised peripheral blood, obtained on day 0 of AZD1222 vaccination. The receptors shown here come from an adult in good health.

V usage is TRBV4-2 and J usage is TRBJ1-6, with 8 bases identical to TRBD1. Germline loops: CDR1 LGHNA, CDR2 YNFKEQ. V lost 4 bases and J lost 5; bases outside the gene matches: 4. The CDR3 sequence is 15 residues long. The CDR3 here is CASSPQGADNSPLHF. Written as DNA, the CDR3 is TGTGCCAGCAGCCCCCAGGGGGCCGATAATTCACCCCTCCACTTT.

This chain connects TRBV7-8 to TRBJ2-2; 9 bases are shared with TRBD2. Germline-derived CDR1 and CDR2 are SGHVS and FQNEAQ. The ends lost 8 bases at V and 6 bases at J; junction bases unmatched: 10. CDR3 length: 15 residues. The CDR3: CASGPSGGLPGELFF. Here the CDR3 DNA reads TGTGCCAGCGGCCCCAGCGGGGGGCTTCCCGGGGAGCTGTTTTTT.

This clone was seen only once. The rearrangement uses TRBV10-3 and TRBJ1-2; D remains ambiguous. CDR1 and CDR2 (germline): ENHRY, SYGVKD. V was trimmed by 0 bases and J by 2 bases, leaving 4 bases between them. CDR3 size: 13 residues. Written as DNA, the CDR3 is TGTGCCATCAGTGAGTCCAGAAACTATGGCTACACCTTC. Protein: CAISESRNYGYTF.

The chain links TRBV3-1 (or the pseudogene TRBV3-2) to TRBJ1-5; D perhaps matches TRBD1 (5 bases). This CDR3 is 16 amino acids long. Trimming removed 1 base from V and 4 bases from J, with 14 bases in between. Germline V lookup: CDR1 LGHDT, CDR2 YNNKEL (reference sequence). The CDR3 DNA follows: TGTGCCAGCAGCCAAGGGGGGTTCGGGTTTAATCAGCCCCAGCATTTT. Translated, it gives CASSQGGFGFNQPQHF.

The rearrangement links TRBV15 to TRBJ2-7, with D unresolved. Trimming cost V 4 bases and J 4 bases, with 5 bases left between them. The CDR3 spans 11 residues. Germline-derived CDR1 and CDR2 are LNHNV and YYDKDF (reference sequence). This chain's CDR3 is CATSNTYEQYF. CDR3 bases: TGTGCCACCAGCAATACGTACGAGCAGTACTTC.

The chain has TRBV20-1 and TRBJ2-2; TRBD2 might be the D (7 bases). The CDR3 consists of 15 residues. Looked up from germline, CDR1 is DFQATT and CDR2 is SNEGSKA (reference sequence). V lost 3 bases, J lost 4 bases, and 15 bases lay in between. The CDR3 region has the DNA TGCAGTGCTAGTGTAGGGGGGGTAGGCACCGGGGAGCTGTTTTTT. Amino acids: CSASVGGVGTGELFF.

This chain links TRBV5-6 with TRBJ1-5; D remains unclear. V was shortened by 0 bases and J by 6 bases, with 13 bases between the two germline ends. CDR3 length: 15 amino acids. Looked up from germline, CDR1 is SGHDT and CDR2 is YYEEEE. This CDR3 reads CASSLGAGITQPQHF. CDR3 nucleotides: TGTGCCAGCAGCTTGGGGGCTGGGATTACTCAGCCCCAGCATTTT. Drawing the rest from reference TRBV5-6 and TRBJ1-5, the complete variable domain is DAGVTQSPTHLIKTRGQQVTLRCSPKSGHDTVSWYQQALGQGPQFIFQYYEEEERQRGNFPDRFSGHQFPNYSSELNVNALLLGDSALYLCASSLGAGITQPQHFGDGTRLSIL.

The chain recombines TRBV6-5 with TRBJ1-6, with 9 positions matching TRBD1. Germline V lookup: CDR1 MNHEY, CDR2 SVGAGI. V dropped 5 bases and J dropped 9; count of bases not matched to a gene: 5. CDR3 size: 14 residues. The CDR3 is CASSPTGGFSPLHF. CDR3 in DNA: TGTGCCAGCAGTCCAACAGGGGGCTTTTCACCCCTCCACTTT.

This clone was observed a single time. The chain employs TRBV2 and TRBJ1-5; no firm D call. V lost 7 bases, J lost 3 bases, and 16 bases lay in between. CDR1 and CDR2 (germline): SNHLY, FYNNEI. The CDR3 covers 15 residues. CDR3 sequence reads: CASKERGLDNQPQHF. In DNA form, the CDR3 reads TGTGCCAGCAAAGAGAGAGGTCTTGACAATCAGCCCCAGCATTTT.

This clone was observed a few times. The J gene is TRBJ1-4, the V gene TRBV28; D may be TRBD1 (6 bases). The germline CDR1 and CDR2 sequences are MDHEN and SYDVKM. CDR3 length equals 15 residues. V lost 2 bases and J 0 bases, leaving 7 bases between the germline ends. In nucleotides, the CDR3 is TGTGCCAGCAGTTTAGCAGGGGCAACTAATGAAAAACTGTTTTTT. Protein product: CASSLAGATNEKLFF. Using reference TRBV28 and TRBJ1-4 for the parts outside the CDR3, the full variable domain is DVKVTQSSRYLVKRTGEKVFLECVQDMDHENMFWYRQDPGLGLRLIYFSYDVKMKEKGDIPEGYSVSREKKERFSLILESASTNQTSMYLCASSLAGATNEKLFFGSGTQLSVL.

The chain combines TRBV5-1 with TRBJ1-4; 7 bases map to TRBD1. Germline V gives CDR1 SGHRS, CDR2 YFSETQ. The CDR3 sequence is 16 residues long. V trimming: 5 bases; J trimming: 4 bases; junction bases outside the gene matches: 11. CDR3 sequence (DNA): TGCGCCAGCAGGCCATCCCCGGACAGGAATAATGAAAAACTGTTTTTT. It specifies CASRPSPDRNNEKLFF.

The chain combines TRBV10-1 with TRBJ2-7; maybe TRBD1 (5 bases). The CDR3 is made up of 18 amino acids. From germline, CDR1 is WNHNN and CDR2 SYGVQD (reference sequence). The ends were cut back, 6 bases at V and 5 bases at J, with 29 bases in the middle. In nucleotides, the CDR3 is TGCGCCAGCAGCCAGGGTTGTTCAGGCGTTGTACGTACCGACGAGCAGTACTTC. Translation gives CASSQGCSGVVRTDEQYF.

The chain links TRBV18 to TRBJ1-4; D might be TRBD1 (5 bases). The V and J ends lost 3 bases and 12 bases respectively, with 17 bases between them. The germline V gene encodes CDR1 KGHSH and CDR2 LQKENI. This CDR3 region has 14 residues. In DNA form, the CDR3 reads TGTGCCAGCTCACCTCAGGGACTTCCCGGGGAACTGTTTTTT. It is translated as CASSPQGLPGELFF.

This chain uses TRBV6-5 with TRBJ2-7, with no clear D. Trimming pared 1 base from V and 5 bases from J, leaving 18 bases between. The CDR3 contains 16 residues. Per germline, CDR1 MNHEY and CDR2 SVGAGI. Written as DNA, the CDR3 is TGTGCCAGCAGTTACTACGGACGCTTGCTTGGGGACGAGCAGTACTTC. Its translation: CASSYYGRLLGDEQYF.

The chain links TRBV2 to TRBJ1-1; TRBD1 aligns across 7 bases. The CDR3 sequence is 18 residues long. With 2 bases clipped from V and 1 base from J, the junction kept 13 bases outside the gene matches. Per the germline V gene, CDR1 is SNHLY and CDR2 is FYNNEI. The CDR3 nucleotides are TGTGCCAGCAGTGAATTAACAGGGGTCCCCCTAAGGAACACTGAAGCTTTCTTT. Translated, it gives CASSELTGVPLRNTEAFF.

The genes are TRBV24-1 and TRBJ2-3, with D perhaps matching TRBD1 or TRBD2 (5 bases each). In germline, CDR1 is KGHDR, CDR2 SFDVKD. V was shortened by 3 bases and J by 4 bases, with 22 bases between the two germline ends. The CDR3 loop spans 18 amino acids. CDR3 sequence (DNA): TGTGCCACCAGTGATCCGCAAGTCCCGGGACGTTTTTCAGATACGCAGTATTTT. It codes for CATSDPQVPGRFSDTQYF.

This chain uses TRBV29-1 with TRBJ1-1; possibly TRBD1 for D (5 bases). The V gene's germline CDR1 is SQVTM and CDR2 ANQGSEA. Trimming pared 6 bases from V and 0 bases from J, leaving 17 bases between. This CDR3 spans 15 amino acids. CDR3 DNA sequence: TGCAGCGTCGTTTTTGACAGCCCGATGAACACTGAAGCTTTCTTT. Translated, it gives CSVVFDSPMNTEAFF.

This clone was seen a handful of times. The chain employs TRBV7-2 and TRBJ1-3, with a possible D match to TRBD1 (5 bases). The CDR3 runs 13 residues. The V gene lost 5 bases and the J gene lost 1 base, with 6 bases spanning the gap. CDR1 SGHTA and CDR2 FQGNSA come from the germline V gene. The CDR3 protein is CASSEGSGNTIYF. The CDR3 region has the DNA TGTGCCAGCAGCGAGGGGTCTGGAAACACCATATATTTT.

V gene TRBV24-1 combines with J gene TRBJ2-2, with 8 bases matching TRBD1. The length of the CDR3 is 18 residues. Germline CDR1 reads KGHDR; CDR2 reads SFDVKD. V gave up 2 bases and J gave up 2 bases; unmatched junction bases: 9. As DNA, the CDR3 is TGTGCCACCAGTGATTCTCCAGGACAGGGCTTCAACACCGGGGAGCTGTTTTTT. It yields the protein CATSDSPGQGFNTGELFF.

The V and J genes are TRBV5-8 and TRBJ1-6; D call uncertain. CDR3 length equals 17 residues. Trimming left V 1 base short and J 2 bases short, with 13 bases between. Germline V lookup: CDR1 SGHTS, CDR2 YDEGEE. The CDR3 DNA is TGTGCCAGCAGCTTGCTAAAGGGAGTCGCCTATAATTCACCCCTCCACTTT. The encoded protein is CASSLLKGVAYNSPLHF.

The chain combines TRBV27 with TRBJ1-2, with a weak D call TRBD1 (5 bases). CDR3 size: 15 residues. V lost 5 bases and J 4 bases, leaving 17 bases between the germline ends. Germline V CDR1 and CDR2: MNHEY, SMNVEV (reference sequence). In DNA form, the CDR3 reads TGTGCCAGCAGTCTAACCGGGGGGGGAGTCTATGGCTACACCTTC. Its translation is CASSLTGGGVYGYTF.

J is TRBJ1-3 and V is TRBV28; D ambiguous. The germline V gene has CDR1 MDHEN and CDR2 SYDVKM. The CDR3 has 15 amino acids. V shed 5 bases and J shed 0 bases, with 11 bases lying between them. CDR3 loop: CASSPSWDSGNTIYF. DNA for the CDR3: TGTGCCAGCAGTCCCTCTTGGGACTCTGGAAACACCATATATTTT.

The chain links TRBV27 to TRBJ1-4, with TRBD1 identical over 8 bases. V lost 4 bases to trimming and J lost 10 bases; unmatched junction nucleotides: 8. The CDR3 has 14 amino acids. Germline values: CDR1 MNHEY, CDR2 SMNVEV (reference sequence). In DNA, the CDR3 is TGTGCCAGCAGTTCGGACAGGGCCCGGGGAAAACTGTTTTTT. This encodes CASSSDRARGKLFF.

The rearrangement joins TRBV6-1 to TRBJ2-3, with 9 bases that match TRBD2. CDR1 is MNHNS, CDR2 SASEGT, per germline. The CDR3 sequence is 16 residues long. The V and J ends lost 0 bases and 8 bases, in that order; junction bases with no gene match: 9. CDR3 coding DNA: TGTGCCAGCAGTGAAGCGGGCGGGGGGGCCGTCATTACGCAGTATTTT. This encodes CASSEAGGGAVITQYF.

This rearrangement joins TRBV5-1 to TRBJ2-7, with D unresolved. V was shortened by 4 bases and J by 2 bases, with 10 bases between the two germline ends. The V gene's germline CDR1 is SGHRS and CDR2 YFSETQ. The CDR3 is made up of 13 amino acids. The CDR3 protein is CASSNTVTYEQYF. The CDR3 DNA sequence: TGCGCCAGCAGCAATACAGTTACCTACGAGCAGTACTTC.